This T cell receptor beta chain was obtained from a study of beta chain features in type 1 diabetes. About the study: Similarity in age, gender and cell yields was seen between patients and healthy donors. Findings and caveats of the study: Type 1 diabetes patients had VDJ junctions that carried fewer insertions and more deletions.

V was pared by 0 bases and J by 1 base, with 6 bases between. The CDR3 is 14 residues long. Germline V gene sequence: CDR1 LGHNA, CDR2 YSLEER. In the case of this clone: Its target is not known.

Reverse transcription of all isolated RNA meant that expressed TCRB transcripts were sequenced. Assay: immunoSEQ multiplex PCR; the TCRdb copy retains only in-frame clones and omits some. Of more than 300,000 clones in the sample, roughly 12% were seen once. Using CD45RO/CCR7/CD25/CD127/CD95/CD27, CD4+ naive, central memory, regulatory and stem cell-like memory cells were sorted. Sequencing was performed on naive CD4+ T cells from blood. This chain joins TRBV4-3 and TRBJ1-2, with D hard to call. This receptor was taken from a man younger than 35 in good health. The CDR3 DNA is TGCGCCAGCAGCCAAGACCGGGATAACTATGGCTACACCTTC. Translation: CASSQDRDNYGYTF.